Detailed here is one T cell receptor beta chain. Time point specified: sample taken at primary tumor resection. Samples were donated by 72 untreated early-stage non-small cell lung cancer patients. The V gene lost 0 bases and the J gene lost 3 bases, with 18 bases spanning the gap. The CDR3 loop spans 18 amino acids. CDR1 and CDR2 (germline): MGHRA, YSYEKL. A unique molecular identifier was attached to every TCR cDNA molecule. TCRdb re-analysed the 5' RACE reads in MiXCR, keeping a single row per CDR3 protein. The sample lists approximately 40,000 distinct CDR3 sequences, over 6.5% seen once, with 40% to 45% in the top ten. This entry belongs to a study of spatial heterogeneity in lung cancer. On the study more broadly: Each distinct TCR and UMI combination averaged more than ten appearances in raw reads.

This clonotype was obtained from a female donor with early-stage non-small cell lung cancer. The genes are TRBV4-1 and TRBJ2-1, with D possibly being TRBD1 (6 bases). The specimen was PBMCs, collected at surgery. The CDR3 DNA reads TGCGCCAGCAGCCAAGAGAGGGGGATGACTCGACTCTACAATGAGCAGTTCTTC. This translates into CASSQERGMTRLYNEQFF.